This passage covers 19 T cell receptor beta chains from one sample sequenced in a study of cytomegalovirus exposure and HLA in healthy donors (dated by TCRdb to the late 2010s). Library preparation employed the immunoSEQ multiplex PCR assay. The multiplex PCR relied on a mix of 60 forward primers for TCR Vbeta segments and 13 reverse primers for TCR Jbeta segments. Drawn from immuneACCESS, this table holds only the in-frame rearrangements with V and J called that TCRdb kept. Clones are partly lost; checked studies trace under half to an unresolved V gene and leave the rest unexplained. The sample table lists approximately 75,000 clones, roughly 75% of them with a count of one. The ten largest clones take up about 1.1% of the sample. Sequenced input: PBMCs. Every receptor here comes from a male donor in good health and CMV-seronegative.

The rearrangement links TRBV6-5 to TRBJ1-2; 7 nucleotides agree with TRBD1. The length of the CDR3 is 13 residues. Germline V CDR1 and CDR2: MNHEY, SVGAGI. Trimming cost V 0 bases and J 7 bases; bases outside gene matches: 2. CDR3 coding DNA: TGTGCCAGCAGTTACTCGACAGGGTCTGGCTACACCTTC. It translates to CASSYSTGSGYTF.

The chain joins TRBV5-1 to TRBJ2-1; 10 bases agree with TRBD1. The junction had 14 bases not matched to a gene; V was cut back by 3 bases and J by 8 bases. Germline assignment: CDR1 SGHRS and CDR2 YFSETQ. CDR3 length: 17 amino acids. The CDR3 region has the DNA TGCGCCAGCAGCTGGGGACAGGGGTCCTATCACGGGGATGAGCAGTTCTTC. It codes for CASSWGQGSYHGDEQFF.

The rearrangement links TRBV10-1 to TRBJ2-7, with 11 bases fitting TRBD2. The V gene end was trimmed by 6 bases and the J gene end by 2 bases; junction bases not matched to a gene: 9. This CDR3 comprises 16 residues. The V gene's germline CDR1 is WNHNN and CDR2 SYGVQD (reference sequence). CDR3 protein: CASRLAGDPAPYEQYF. As DNA, the CDR3 is TGCGCCAGCAGACTAGCGGGAGACCCCGCCCCCTACGAGCAGTACTTC.

This chain links TRBV29-1 with TRBJ2-5; 9 bases fit TRBD1. The CDR3 extends over 12 amino acids. Germline loops: CDR1 SQVTM, CDR2 ANQGSEA. The trim removed 7 bases at V and 4 bases at J, leaving 4 bases unmatched. The CDR3 reads CSEQGAAETQYF. The CDR3 DNA sequence: TGCAGCGAACAGGGGGCGGCAGAGACCCAGTACTTC.

The V and J genes are TRBV28 and TRBJ2-6, with 7 bases identical to TRBD1. J was trimmed by 4 bases and V by 6 bases; bases with no gene match: 6. Germline values: CDR1 MDHEN, CDR2 SYDVKM. The CDR3 has 15 amino acids. The CDR3 sequence is CASSYRGAGANVLTF. The CDR3 nucleotides read TGTGCCAGCAGCTACAGGGGTGCCGGGGCCAACGTCCTGACTTTC. The complete variable domain, with remaining parts taken from reference TRBV28 and TRBJ2-6, reads DVKVTQSSRYLVKRTGEKVFLECVQDMDHENMFWYRQDPGLGLRLIYFSYDVKMKEKGDIPEGYSVSREKKERFSLILESASTNQTSMYLCASSYRGAGANVLTFGAGSRLTVL.

Written as DNA, the CDR3 is TGCGCCAGCAGCCCTAGCGGAGCCACGAGAACAGGCTACGAGCAGTACTTC. It encodes CASSPSGATRTGYEQYF. The chain links TRBV4-1 to TRBJ2-7; 7 bases match TRBD2. Germline V gives CDR1 MGHRA, CDR2 YSYEKL. CDR3 length: 17 residues. The J segment lost 3 bases and the V segment lost 4 bases, leaving 15 bases of the junction unmatched.

The CDR3 bases are TGTGCCTGGAGTGTACAAGGGGATGGCTACACCTTC. Encoded protein: CAWSVQGDGYTF. The chain links TRBV30 to TRBJ1-2, with a possible D match to TRBD1 (5 bases). CDR3 size: 12 residues. V lost 0 bases and J 6 bases, leaving 8 bases between the germline ends. Per the germline V gene, CDR1 is GTSNPN and CDR2 is SVGIG (reference sequence).

This clone was seen just once. The J gene is TRBJ2-2, the V gene TRBV4-1, with unresolved D. Germline V gives CDR1 MGHRA, CDR2 YSYEKL. Trimming cost V 1 base and J 7 bases, with 4 bases left between them. The CDR3 is 12 residues long. Here the CDR3 DNA reads TGCGCCAGCAGCCAAGGTTACGGGGAGCTGTTTTTT. Protein: CASSQGYGELFF.

This clone was seen more than once but under ten times. The J gene is TRBJ2-7, the V gene TRBV15; no reliable D call. CDR3 length equals 12 residues. The V end lost 8 bases, the J end lost 3 bases, and 11 bases lay between the germline ends. Germline V lookup: CDR1 LNHNV, CDR2 YYDKDF (reference sequence). In DNA, the CDR3 is TGTGCCACCCCCCCACCTATCTACGAGCAGTACTTC. Residues: CATPPPIYEQYF.

A remark on this clone: Relative to the germline gene, one junction end is altered; a read error may explain this. The CDR3 spells CASSEEVTALF. The CDR3 region has the DNA TGTGCCAGCAGTGAAGAGGTGACAGCTCTCTTT. This rearrangement joins TRBV2 to TRBJ1-1; perhaps TRBD1 as D (5 bases). This CDR3 is built from 11 residues. Looked up from germline, CDR1 is SNHLY and CDR2 is FYNNEI.

The chain links TRBV4-2 to TRBJ2-3; D unclear. The CDR3 is 15 residues long. The germline V gene encodes CDR1 LGHNA and CDR2 YNFKEQ. V was trimmed by 1 base and J by 4 bases, leaving 12 bases between them. The CDR3 spells CASSQVSGRSDTQYF. DNA for the CDR3: TGTGCCAGCAGCCAAGTATCCGGTCGGTCAGATACGCAGTATTTT.

About this clone: The sample carries other DNA sequences with the same CDR3. J is TRBJ2-7 and V is TRBV10-2; 11 nucleotides match TRBD2. The J segment lost 7 bases and the V segment lost 6 bases, leaving 8 bases of the junction unmatched. This CDR3 comprises 14 residues. In germline, CDR1 is WSHSY, CDR2 SAAADI. The CDR3 coding sequence is TGCGCCAGCAGACCACTAGCGGGAGTGGAGGAGCAGTACTTC. Amino acid sequence: CASRPLAGVEEQYF.

The count of this clone is one. The chain uses TRBV5-1 and TRBJ2-1; D is undetermined. The germline CDR1 and CDR2 sequences are SGHRS and YFSETQ. The ends were cut back, 1 base at V and 11 bases at J, with 7 bases in the middle. This CDR3 contains 11 residues. As DNA, the CDR3 is TGCGCCAGCAGCTTGATGGAGAAGCAGTTCTTC. Encoded protein: CASSLMEKQFF.

This clone was recorded only once. The CDR3, as DNA: TGTGCCAGCAGCAACAAAACTCTTTTTACCTACGAGCAGTACTTC. Protein sequence: CASSNKTLFTYEQYF. This chain joins TRBV21-1 and TRBJ2-7; the tabulated D call, TRBD2, remains unverified against the DNA. TRBV21-1 is noted as a pseudogene. This CDR3 spans 15 amino acids.

The chain recombines TRBV6-1 with TRBJ1-5; 8 bases are a match to TRBD1. Per germline, CDR1 MNHNS and CDR2 SASEGT. V lost 4 bases to trimming and J lost 2 bases; unmatched junction nucleotides: 4. The CDR3 consists of 15 residues. CDR3 residues: CASSADRVGNQPQHF. Here the CDR3 DNA reads TGTGCCAGCAGTGCGGACAGGGTTGGCAATCAGCCCCAGCATTTT.

The chain links TRBV30 to TRBJ1-4, with D tentatively TRBD1 (6 bases). The CDR3 sequence is 16 residues long. Germline lookup yields CDR1 GTSNPN and CDR2 SVGIG (reference sequence). Trimming removed 2 bases from V and 2 bases from J, with 15 bases in between. This CDR3 is CAWSSGTSFTNEKLFF. For the CDR3, the DNA is TGTGCCTGGAGTTCGGGGACAAGTTTTACTAATGAAAAACTGTTTTTT. The complete variable domain, with remaining parts taken from reference TRBV30 and TRBJ1-4, reads SQTIHQWPATLVQPVGSPLSLECTVEGTSNPNLYWYRQAAGRGLQLLFYSVGIGQISSEVPQNLSASRPQDRQFILSSKKLLLSDSGFYLCAWSSGTSFTNEKLFFGSGTQLSVL.

This chain joins TRBV6-5 and TRBJ2-5; 11 positions agree with TRBD2. V shed 3 bases and J 1 base; nucleotides not matched to a gene: 4. This CDR3 region has 16 residues. CDR1 is MNHEY, CDR2 SVGAGI, per germline. As DNA, the CDR3 is TGTGCCAGCAGTTATACTACTAGCGGGGGCCAAGAGACCCAGTACTTC. Translating gives CASSYTTSGGQETQYF.

The CDR3 DNA reads TGTGCCAGCACCGGGGGGGCCGGCTCCTACAATGAGCAGTTCTTC. Residues: CASTGGAGSYNEQFF. J is TRBJ2-1 and V is TRBV2; 8 nucleotides align to TRBD2. Losses at the gene ends were 7 bases for V and 0 bases for J; bases not matched to a gene: 5. This CDR3 comprises 15 residues. Germline-derived CDR1 and CDR2 are SNHLY and FYNNEI.

The rearrangement joins TRBV14 to TRBJ2-2; 10 bases fit TRBD1. J was trimmed by 5 bases and V by 3 bases; bases with no gene match: 9. This CDR3 is built from 17 residues. Germline loops: CDR1 SGHDN, CDR2 FVKESK. The CDR3 loop is CASSHDRQGARTGELFF. DNA for the CDR3: TGTGCCAGCAGCCACGACCGACAGGGGGCGAGGACCGGGGAGCTGTTTTTT.